This is a list of T cell receptor beta chains from one sample in a study of T cell repertoires in cytomegalovirus infection. No antigens are known for them. TCRdb called the reads again in MiXCR, with one record for every CDR3 protein. The data show a few hundred thousand distinct CDR3 sequences, 40% seen once. Sequenced material: cultured PBMCs, taken from culture after CMV antigen stimulation. These receptors were collected from a human donor in good health (CMV status not recorded). Some clones in this sample may be carry-over from other donors' samples. Both conserved end residues are part of each CDR3. D genes are given only for firm matches. Rows give clone size only sometimes, using once, few, many, or a class for an expanded clone.

D gene,J gene,V gene,clone size,CDR3 DNA,CDR3 protein
-,TRBJ2-7,TRBV11-2,-,TGTGCCAGCAGCCAAGCGGGCCAGATGAATGCGTACTTC,CASSQAGQMNAYF
-,TRBJ2-7,TRBV28,-,TGTGCCAGCGGGCTGAGAGGGATCTCCTACGAGCAGTACTTC,CASGLRGISYEQYF
-,TRBJ2-5,TRBV6-2/TRBV6-3,few,TGTGCCAGCAGTCACGAAGAGACCCAGTACTTC,CASSHEETQYF
TRBD2,TRBJ2-7,TRBV18,-,TGTGCCAGCTCACCAGCGACTAGCAGCTACGAGCAGTACTTC,CASSPATSSYEQYF
-,TRBJ2-5,TRBV6-6,few,TGTGCCAGCAGCTACCGGACATTCCAAGAGACCCAGTACTTC,CASSYRTFQETQYF
-,TRBJ2-3,TRBV11-2,-,TGTGCCAGCAGCTTAAGAGCGGTCACAGATACGCAGTATTTT,CASSLRAVTDTQYF
-,TRBJ2-3,TRBV7-2,many,TGTGCCAGCAGCCCGGGCCATGGGACAGATACGCAGTATTTT,CASSPGHGTDTQYF
-,TRBJ1-3,TRBV7-2,-,TGTGCCGGCAGCTTAGCCTCCGGGGGCTCTGGAAACACCATATATTTT,CAGSLASGGSGNTIYF
TRBD1,TRBJ1-6,TRBV5-1,-,TGCGCCAGCAGCTTGCCTTCTGGGACAGGGAATTCACCCCTCCACTTT,CASSLPSGTGNSPLHF
TRBD2,TRBJ2-3,TRBV20-1,-,TGCAGTGCTTGGACTAGCGGGGGGGATACGCAGTATTTT,CSAWTSGGDTQYF
-,TRBJ1-1,TRBV7-2,-,TGTGCCAGCAGTTTTAGCTGGAACACTGAAGCTTTCTTT,CASSFSWNTEAFF
TRBD2,TRBJ2-1,TRBV12-5,medium-sized,TGTGCTAGTGGTTTGGATCCGGGACTAGCGGGAGTACGCAATGAGCAGTTCTTC,CASGLDPGLAGVRNEQFF
-,TRBJ1-4,TRBV19,few,TGTGCCAGTAGCCGAGACTTTGAAAAACTGTTTTTT,CASSRDFEKLFF
-,TRBJ2-3,TRBV11-2,few,TGTGCCAGCAGCTCCCCCGCACATTCGGGGGTGTATACGCAGTATTTT,CASSSPAHSGVYTQYF
-,TRBJ2-7,TRBV7-2,-,TGTGCCAGCAGCTTAGAGGTTGCGGGGTCAGGGGGTTTTTTAATGTACTTC,CASSLEVAGSGGFLMYF
TRBD1,TRBJ2-7,TRBV24-1,-,TGTGCCACCAGTGATCCGAGGACAGGGGGCTACGAGCAGTACTTC,CATSDPRTGGYEQYF
-,TRBJ2-5,TRBV7-2,few,TGTGCCAGCAGCCGGGACTTAAGACAAGAGACCCAGTACTTC,CASSRDLRQETQYF
-,TRBJ2-3,TRBV12-5,few,TGTGCTAGTGGTTTGGCACTCAGGGGTGGGTCCCCAGATACGCAGTATTTT,CASGLALRGGSPDTQYF
TRBD2,TRBJ2-1,TRBV4-1,-,TGCGCCAGCAGCCAAGACGTAGCGGGAGGGAATGAGCAGTTCTTC,CASSQDVAGGNEQFF
-,TRBJ1-1,TRBV27,few,TGTGCCAGCAGTCGTTGGGGGTTGAACACTGAAGCTTTCTTT,CASSRWGLNTEAFF
TRBD1,TRBJ2-7,TRBV19,few,TGTGCCAGTAGTATGTGGACAGGCGACGAGCAGTACTTC,CASSMWTGDEQYF
-,TRBJ2-5,TRBV4-2,few,TGTGCCAGCAGCCAAGATTCAGGGACAACTGTACTGGAGACCCAGTACTTC,CASSQDSGTTVLETQYF
-,TRBJ2-3,TRBV7-2,many,TGTGCCAGCACCCACTTTAGCGGCCCCACAGATACGCAGTATTTT,CASTHFSGPTDTQYF
TRBD2,TRBJ2-5,TRBV7-8,-,TGTGCCAGCATACTTAGCGGGGGCTTTGCGGAGACCCAGTACTTC,CASILSGGFAETQYF
-,TRBJ2-7,TRBV28,-,TGTGCCAGCAGTTCGAAGTGGGGCGAGCAGTACTTC,CASSSKWGEQYF
-,TRBJ2-3,TRBV4-1,few,TGCGCCAGCAGCCAAGACAGTGAAACCAGCACAGATACGCAGTATTTT,CASSQDSETSTDTQYF
-,TRBJ1-3,TRBV4-1,-,TGCGCCAGCAGCCAGAACCCTTTAGTGTCGGGGGCGTATGGAAACACCATATATTTT,CASSQNPLVSGAYGNTIYF
TRBD1,TRBJ2-7,TRBV5-5,few,TGTGCCAGCAGCTTTTCGTTCCGGGACAGAAACTACGAGCAGTACTTC,CASSFSFRDRNYEQYF
TRBD2,TRBJ2-1,TRBV19,few,TGTGCCAGTAGTACCCGACTAGCGGGAGGGTACAATGAGCAGTTCTTC,CASSTRLAGGYNEQFF
-,TRBJ2-1,TRBV11-2,-,TGTGCCAGCAGCTTAGTAACTAGGGGTTTCAATGAGCAGTTCTTC,CASSLVTRGFNEQFF
-,TRBJ2-1,TRBV5-1,few,TGCGCCAGCAGCTTCCTGACTAGTATGAATGAGCAGTTCTTC,CASSFLTSMNEQFF
-,TRBJ2-3,TRBV6-1,-,TGTGCCAGCAGGGAAAGGGGTACCTACCGGGGGACGCAGTATTTT,CASRERGTYRGTQYF
-,TRBJ2-2,TRBV25-1,-,TGTGCCAGCAGTGAAATAGGAAGCGGGGAGCTGTTTTTT,CASSEIGSGELFF
-,TRBJ2-5,TRBV11-2,-,TGTGCCAGCAGCCCGCTGAAGGGGTTGGAGACCCAGTACTTC,CASSPLKGLETQYF
-,TRBJ1-5,TRBV6-1,few,TGTGCCAGCGGGCTTAATCTGCAGCCCCAGCATTTT,CASGLNLQPQHF
-,TRBJ2-7,TRBV7-9,-,TGTGCCAGCAGCCCCGGGCCCGGGATAGAGCAGTACTTC,CASSPGPGIEQYF
-,TRBJ2-5,TRBV7-2,many,TGTGCCAGCAGCTCCTGGCCGGGGGAGACCCAGTACTTC,CASSSWPGETQYF
-,TRBJ2-3,TRBV11-2,-,TGTGCCAGCAGCTTAAACCACATCTCGGAGGATACGCAGTATTTT,CASSLNHISEDTQYF
-,TRBJ2-1,TRBV6-1,-,TGTGCCAGCCCCGCCCTGTCCAATGAGCAGTTCTTC,CASPALSNEQFF
TRBD1,TRBJ1-5,TRBV28,-,TGTGCCAGCAGTTGGACAGGGACTGTACAGCCCCAGCATTTT,CASSWTGTVQPQHF
TRBD2,TRBJ2-5,TRBV5-5,few,TGTGCCAGCAGCAGACCTAGCGGGGGGGACCAAGAGACCCAGTACTTC,CASSRPSGGDQETQYF
TRBD1,TRBJ2-1,TRBV12-3/TRBV12-4,-,TGTGCCAGCAGTCCTCGGACAGGGTCGGATGAGCAGTTCTTC,CASSPRTGSDEQFF
TRBD1,TRBJ2-7,TRBV2,few,TGTGCCAGCAGTGGACAGGGGGGGAATACCTACGAGCAGTACTTC,CASSGQGGNTYEQYF
-,TRBJ2-2,TRBV2,-,TGTGCCAGCAAGTTAGACACCGGGGAGCTGTTTTTT,CASKLDTGELFF
TRBD1,TRBJ2-2,TRBV6-6,few,TGTGCCAGCACCGTAGGGGGCGCGAACACCGGGGAGCTGTTTTTT,CASTVGGANTGELFF
-,TRBJ1-3,TRBV7-9,-,TGTGCCAGCAGGCGAGGACCGATCTCTGGAAACACCATATATTTT,CASRRGPISGNTIYF
-,TRBJ1-3,TRBV12-3/TRBV12-4,-,TGTGCCAGCAGTTTTAATCTACAAGGAGGAAACACCATATATTTT,CASSFNLQGGNTIYF
-,TRBJ2-2,TRBV7-2,-,TGTGCCAGCAGCTTAGCAGGGGAGGTTGGGGAGCTGTTTTTT,CASSLAGEVGELFF
TRBD2,TRBJ2-7,TRBV10-3,-,TGTGCCATCAGTGAGTCTGGGACTAGCGGGGGAAAGCAGTACTTC,CAISESGTSGGKQYF
-,TRBJ1-2,TRBV4-1,few,TGCGCCAGCAGCCAAGACAGGGAGTTGTTGAACTATGGCTACACCTTC,CASSQDRELLNYGYTF
-,TRBJ1-1,TRBV10-3,-,TGTGCCATCAGTATTTGGCAGGGAAGGATGAACACTGAAGCTTTCTTT,CAISIWQGRMNTEAFF
-,TRBJ2-3,TRBV7-9,-,TGTGCCAGCACCTTCGAAGGGCACACAGATACGCAGTATTTT,CASTFEGHTDTQYF
-,TRBJ1-2,TRBV6-1,many,TGTGCCGGATCGCTATTAGGGGCAGGGGAATCGAATGGCCCACGAACCTCGGGTGGCTACACCTTC,CAGSLLGAGESNGPRTSGGYTF
-,TRBJ2-5,TRBV28,-,TGTGCCAGCAGTTCACCACCTCAGGGGCAAGAGACCCAGTACTTC,CASSSPPQGQETQYF
-,TRBJ2-7,TRBV19,few,TGTGCCAGTAGTATAAAAGGGGGGTCGTTTCACGAGCAGTACTTC,CASSIKGGSFHEQYF